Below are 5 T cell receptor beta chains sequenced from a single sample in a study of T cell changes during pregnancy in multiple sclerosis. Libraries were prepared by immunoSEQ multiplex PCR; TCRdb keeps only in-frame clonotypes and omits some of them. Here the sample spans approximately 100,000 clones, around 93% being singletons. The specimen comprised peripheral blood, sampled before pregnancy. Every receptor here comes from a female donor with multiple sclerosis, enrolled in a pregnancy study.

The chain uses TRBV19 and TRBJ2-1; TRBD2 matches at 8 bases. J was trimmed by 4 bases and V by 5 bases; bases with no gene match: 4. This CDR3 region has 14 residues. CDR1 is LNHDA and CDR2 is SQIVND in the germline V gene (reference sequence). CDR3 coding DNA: TGTGCCAGTAGTGGGGCTAGCGGGTACAATGAGCAGTTCTTC. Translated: CASSGASGYNEQFF.

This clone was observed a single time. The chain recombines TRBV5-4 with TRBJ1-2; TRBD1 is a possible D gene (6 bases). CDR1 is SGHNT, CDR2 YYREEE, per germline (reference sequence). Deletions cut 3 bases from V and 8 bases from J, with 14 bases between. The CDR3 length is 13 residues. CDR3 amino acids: CASSSTGFRGYTF. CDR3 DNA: TGTGCCAGCAGCTCCACAGGGTTTAGGGGCTACACCTTC.

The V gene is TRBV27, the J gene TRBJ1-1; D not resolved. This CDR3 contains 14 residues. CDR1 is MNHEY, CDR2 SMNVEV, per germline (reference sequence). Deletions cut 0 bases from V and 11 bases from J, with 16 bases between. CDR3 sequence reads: CASSLSNGGSWAFF. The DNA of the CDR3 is TGTGCCAGCAGTTTATCAAACGGCGGGAGTTGGGCTTTCTTT.

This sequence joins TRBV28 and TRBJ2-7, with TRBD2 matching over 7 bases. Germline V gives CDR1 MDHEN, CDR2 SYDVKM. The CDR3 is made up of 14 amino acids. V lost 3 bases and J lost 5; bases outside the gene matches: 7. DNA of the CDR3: TGTGCCAGCAGTTTGGGAGGGGCGAAGGACGAGCAGTACTTC. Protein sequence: CASSLGGAKDEQYF. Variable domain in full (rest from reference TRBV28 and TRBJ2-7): DVKVTQSSRYLVKRTGEKVFLECVQDMDHENMFWYRQDPGLGLRLIYFSYDVKMKEKGDIPEGYSVSREKKERFSLILESASTNQTSMYLCASSLGGAKDEQYFGPGTRLTVT.

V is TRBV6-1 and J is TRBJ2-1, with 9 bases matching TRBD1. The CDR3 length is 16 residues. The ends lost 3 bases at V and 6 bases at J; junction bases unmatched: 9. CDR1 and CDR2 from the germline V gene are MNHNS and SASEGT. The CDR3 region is CASSERTGVRGNEQFF. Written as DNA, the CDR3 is TGTGCCAGCAGTGAGAGGACAGGGGTACGGGGCAATGAGCAGTTCTTC.